This T cell receptor beta chain was recorded in a study of CD8 T cells in ankylosing spondylitis. Findings and limits, study-wide: For ankylosing spondylitis blood, a TCR beta motif of 8 or 9 highly homologous variants appeared characteristic. CD8+ disease-linked clones were present at relatively low frequencies in blood.

Each CDR3 protein is one row after TCRdb ran MiXCR on the 5' RACE reads. The sample shows just over 350,000 distinct CDR3 sequences, 20% to 25% of them seen only once. On this clonotype: Its specificity is unknown.

V lost 5 bases to trimming and J lost 5 bases, with 15 bases between them. The CDR3 is 14 residues long. The origin of this receptor is a male donor with ankylosing spondylitis or in good health (not recorded which). The sample comprised blood, either unsorted or a sorted T cell fraction (not recorded which). V and J are TRBV12-3 or TRBV12-4 and TRBJ1-2; possible D gene TRBD1, 5 bases. The chain's CDR3 is CASSPYDSGYGYTF. Written as DNA, the CDR3 is TGTGCCAGCAGTCCTTACGACAGCGGATATGGCTACACCTTC.